This T cell receptor beta chain was recovered during a study of identical twins. Study findings and constraints: Zero-insertion analyses might be partly confounded by invariant T cells like MAIT and iNKT.

TCRdb itself ran the 5' RACE reads through MiXCR, one entry per CDR3 protein. The table shows 1.5 million to 2 million distinct CDR3 sequences, with about 31% occurring only once. With regard to this clonotype: Its antigen is not identified.

Germline-derived CDR1 and CDR2 are PRHDT and FYEKMQ (reference sequence). V trimming: 5 bases; J trimming: 0 bases; junction bases outside the gene matches: 6. The length of the CDR3 is 18 residues. Sample: cord blood. The clonotype comes from a newborn girl in good health. This sequence joins TRBV13 and TRBJ2-6, with 11 nucleotides matching TRBD2. The CDR3 DNA reads TGTGCCAGCAGCCCGGGACTAGCGGACCCCTCTGGGGCCAACGTCCTGACTTTC. As protein: CASSPGLADPSGANVLTF.